These 29 T cell receptor beta chains were all obtained from the same sample, sequenced in a study of cytomegalovirus exposure and HLA in healthy donors. Primers for the PCR totalled 60 Vbeta and 13 Jbeta. Clones were read by immunoSEQ multiplex PCR, and TCRdb kept only the in-frame ones, dropping some. The sample includes around 160,000 clones, more than 60% seen only once; the top ten take roughly 7.6%. The sequenced material came from PBMCs. These receptor sequences come from a woman aged 40 to 50 in good health and CMV-seropositive.

This chain joins TRBV4-2 and TRBJ2-5, with D maybe TRBD2 (5 bases). CDR1 is LGHNA and CDR2 is YNFKEQ in the germline V gene. The CDR3 length is 15 residues. V lost 0 bases to trimming and J lost 12 bases, with 20 bases between them. The CDR3 nucleotides are TGTGCCAGCAGCCAAGATTTTGGTTTAGGCGGGTCGGAGTACTTC. Residues: CASSQDFGLGGSEYF.

This clone was seen just once. The rearrangement joins TRBV4-1 to TRBJ1-4, with a weak D call TRBD1 (6 bases). CDR1 is MGHRA, CDR2 YSYEKL, per germline. The CDR3 length is 16 residues. Trimming pared 1 base from V and 2 bases from J, leaving 11 bases between. DNA of the CDR3: TGCGCCAGCAGCCAAGGCTTACAGGGCACTAATGAAAAACTGTTTTTT. This encodes CASSQGLQGTNEKLFF.

V usage is TRBV28 and J usage is TRBJ2-3, with a tentative D call TRBD2 (5 bases). The CDR3 covers 12 residues. CDR1 MDHEN and CDR2 SYDVKM come from the germline V gene. The ends were cut back, 11 bases at V and 0 bases at J, with 9 bases in the middle. Here the CDR3 DNA reads TGTGCCGTCCGGGGAAGCACAGATACGCAGTATTTT. Protein sequence: CAVRGSTDTQYF. Full variable domain (remainder filled in from reference TRBV28 and TRBJ2-3): DVKVTQSSRYLVKRTGEKVFLECVQDMDHENMFWYRQDPGLGLRLIYFSYDVKMKEKGDIPEGYSVSREKKERFSLILESASTNQTSMYLCAVRGSTDTQYFGPGTRLTVL.

The V gene is TRBV28, the J gene TRBJ1-5; no definite D call. V shed 3 bases and J shed 1 base, with 4 bases lying between them. The length of the CDR3 is 13 residues. Germline CDR1 and CDR2: MDHEN and SYDVKM. In DNA, the CDR3 is TGTGCCAGCAGTTTGTCGAGCAATCAGCCCCAGCATTTT. This gives the protein CASSLSSNQPQHF. The entire variable domain, with the rest obtained from reference TRBV28 and TRBJ1-5, is as follows: DVKVTQSSRYLVKRTGEKVFLECVQDMDHENMFWYRQDPGLGLRLIYFSYDVKMKEKGDIPEGYSVSREKKERFSLILESASTNQTSMYLCASSLSSNQPQHFGDGTRLSIL.

The count of this clone is one. V usage is TRBV19 and J usage is TRBJ2-3, with D possibly TRBD2 on 6 matching bases. CDR3 length equals 13 residues. V was shortened by 5 bases and J by 6 bases, with 12 bases between the two germline ends. The V gene's germline CDR1 is LNHDA and CDR2 SQIVND (reference sequence). The CDR3 DNA is TGTGCCAGTAGTGGGACTCTAGTTGATACGCAGTATTTT. This codes for CASSGTLVDTQYF.

The chain uses TRBV23-1 and TRBJ2-5; perhaps TRBD1 as D (5 bases). TRBV23-1 is given ORF status, its function remaining uncertain. The CDR3 totals 15 residues. V lost 1 base to trimming and J lost 0 bases, with 9 bases between them. The CDR3 DNA reads TGCGCCAGCAGTCAATTGAGACAGTACCAAGAGACCCAGTACTTC. Its protein is CASSQLRQYQETQYF.

V gene TRBV19 combines with J gene TRBJ2-3; D gene uncertain. Germline values: CDR1 LNHDA, CDR2 SQIVND (reference sequence). This CDR3 has 11 amino acids. Deletions cut 3 bases from V and 6 bases from J, with 4 bases between. The CDR3 DNA reads as TGTGCCAGTAGTATTCAGGATACGCAGTATTTT. Protein: CASSIQDTQYF.

The rearrangement joins TRBV5-6 to TRBJ2-6; TRBD1 matches 7 bases. After removal of 5 bases from V and 0 bases from J, the junction contained 8 bases not matched to a gene. Germline V lookup: CDR1 SGHDT, CDR2 YYEEEE. The CDR3 runs 17 residues. CDR3 amino acids: CASSDTGAYSGANVLTF. CDR3 DNA: TGTGCCAGCAGTGATACAGGGGCCTACTCTGGGGCCAACGTCCTGACTTTC. The whole variable domain, filled in from reference TRBV5-6 and TRBJ2-6, reads DAGVTQSPTHLIKTRGQQVTLRCSPKSGHDTVSWYQQALGQGPQFIFQYYEEEERQRGNFPDRFSGHQFPNYSSELNVNALLLGDSALYLCASSDTGAYSGANVLTFGAGSRLTVL.

The rearrangement uses TRBV7-3 and TRBJ2-5; the D gene is possibly TRBD1 (6 bases). The CDR3 sequence is 13 residues long. Germline V gives CDR1 SGHTA, CDR2 FQGTGA. Trimming shortened V by 5 bases and J by 3 bases, and 10 bases separated the two germline ends. The CDR3: CASSTRTEETQYF. The DNA of the CDR3 is TGTGCCAGCAGCACCCGGACAGAAGAGACCCAGTACTTC.

The V call is TRBV7-9, the J call TRBJ1-2; 7 positions agree with TRBD1. This CDR3 is built from 15 residues. V was clipped by 1 base and J by 4 bases; unmatched bases: 6. Germline CDR1 and CDR2: SEHNR and FQNEAQ (reference sequence). CDR3 DNA sequence: TGTGCCAGCAGCTTAGAGGCAGGGGGGAGCTATGGCTACACCTTC. This encodes CASSLEAGGSYGYTF. The full variable domain, in which reference TRBV7-9 and TRBJ1-2 provide the parts outside the CDR3, is DTGVSQNPRHKITKRGQNVTFRCDPISEHNRLYWYRQTLGQGPEFLTYFQNEAQLEKSRLLSDRFSAERPKGSFSTLEIQRTEQGDSAMYLCASSLEAGGSYGYTFGSGTRLTVV.

Notes on this clone: The junction and the germline gene differ at one end; a read error may be behind it. This chain links TRBV7-3 with TRBJ2-3; D might be TRBD2 (6 bases). The CDR3 extends over 16 amino acids. Germline CDR1 and CDR2: SGHTA and FQGTGA. CDR3 in amino acids: CASSSLGGPGTDMQYF. In DNA, the CDR3 is TGTGCCAGCAGCTCGCTAGGAGGGCCGGGCACAGATATGCAGTATTTT. Supplemented by reference TRBV7-3 and TRBJ2-3, the full variable domain reads GAGVSQTPSNKVTEKGKYVELRCDPISGHTALYWYRQSLGQGPEFLIYFQGTGAADDSGLPNDRFFAVRPEGSVSTLKIQRTERGDSAVYLCASSSLGGPGTDMQYFGPGTRLTVL.

This clone showed up just a few times. J is TRBJ2-2 and V is TRBV2, with 9 bases that match TRBD1. The CDR3 is made up of 16 amino acids. The V gene's germline CDR1 is SNHLY and CDR2 FYNNEI. With 7 bases clipped from V and 5 bases from J, the junction kept 11 bases outside the gene matches. The CDR3 region has the DNA TGTGCCAGCAACCTACAGGGGGCGGTAGGAACCGGGGAGCTGTTTTTT. It encodes CASNLQGAVGTGELFF.

This chain uses TRBV11-3 with TRBJ2-7, with 7 positions matching TRBD1. This CDR3 is built from 15 residues. Germline-derived CDR1 and CDR2 are SGHNT and YENEEA. J was trimmed by 0 bases and V by 1 base; bases with no gene match: 3. The CDR3 nucleotides are TGTGCCAGCAGCTTAGTCGCAGGGGGCTCCTACGAGCAGTACTTC. It encodes CASSLVAGGSYEQYF.

The gene calls are TRBV5-1 and TRBJ2-1; 10 bases align to TRBD2. The CDR3 is 14 residues long. The V segment lost 4 bases and the J segment 4 bases; nucleotides outside the gene matches: 2. The germline V gene encodes CDR1 SGHRS and CDR2 YFSETQ. The CDR3 reads CASSLSGGYNEQFF. CDR3 DNA: TGCGCCAGCAGCCTTAGCGGGGGGTACAATGAGCAGTTCTTC.

The chain combines TRBV7-3 with TRBJ1-1; D might be TRBD1 (6 bases). CDR1 and CDR2 (germline): SGHTA, FQGTGA. The CDR3 length is 14 residues. V lost 2 bases and J 5 bases, leaving 12 bases between the germline ends. CDR3 sequence (DNA): TGTGCCAGCAGCTTAGGACCCAGGGGAACTGAAGCTTTCTTT. Its protein is CASSLGPRGTEAFF.

The chain is built from TRBV11-3 and TRBJ2-2; TRBD1 might be the D (5 bases). CDR3 length: 14 residues. Trimming removed 8 bases at V and 1 base at J, with 11 bases between. From germline, CDR1 is SGHNT and CDR2 YENEEA. Written as DNA, the CDR3 is TGTGCCAGCTGGCGTCAGGGGAACACCGGGGAGCTGTTTTTT. This sequence encodes CASWRQGNTGELFF. Using reference TRBV11-3 and TRBJ2-2 for the parts outside the CDR3, the full variable domain is EAGVVQSPRYKIIEKKQPVAFWCNPISGHNTLYWYLQNLGQGPELLIRYENEEAVDDSQLPKDRFSAERLKGVDSTLKIQPAELGDSAVYLCASWRQGNTGELFFGEGSRLTVL.

This clone was counted once. The gene calls are TRBV12-5 and TRBJ1-1; D is possibly TRBD1 (5 bases). In germline, CDR1 is LGHNT, CDR2 FRNRAP. The V end lost 1 base, the J end lost 10 bases, and 13 bases lay between the germline ends. The CDR3 is 13 residues long. CDR3 region: CASGLGTRNGAFF. CDR3 bases: TGTGCTAGTGGTTTGGGGACACGGAACGGAGCTTTCTTT.

J is TRBJ1-5 and V is TRBV7-9; 9 bases line up with TRBD1. The trim removed 3 bases at V and 7 bases at J, leaving 16 bases unmatched. Looked up from germline, CDR1 is SEHNR and CDR2 is FQNEAQ (reference sequence). The CDR3 runs 18 residues. The CDR3 spells CASSFPPGQGPPGQPQHF. The CDR3, as DNA: TGTGCCAGCAGCTTCCCCCCGGGACAGGGACCCCCGGGGCAGCCCCAGCATTTT.

The chain uses TRBV27 and TRBJ2-7; 11 bases agree with TRBD2. The CDR3 has 14 residues. The V gene's germline CDR1 is MNHEY and CDR2 SMNVEV (reference sequence). With 3 bases clipped from V and 4 bases from J, the junction kept 2 bases outside the gene matches. The CDR3 loop is CASSFIAGGYEQYF. The CDR3 region has the DNA TGTGCCAGCAGTTTTATAGCGGGAGGGTACGAGCAGTACTTC.

The rearrangement uses TRBV15 and TRBJ2-5; TRBD1 matches at 8 bases. The trim removed 3 bases at V and 7 bases at J, leaving 10 bases unmatched. This CDR3 spans 15 amino acids. CDR1 is LNHNV, CDR2 YYDKDF, per germline (reference sequence). The CDR3 bases are TGTGCCACCAGCAGGGACAGGGTTGTAGTGGGGACCCAGTACTTC. Translated: CATSRDRVVVGTQYF.

V and J are TRBV11-2 and TRBJ2-1; tentatively, D is TRBD2 (7 bases). Germline V CDR1 and CDR2: SGHAT, FQNNGV. Trimming removed 8 bases from V and 7 bases from J, with 18 bases in between. This CDR3 has 14 residues. CDR3 sequence reads: CASRGAGRGNEQFF. The DNA for the CDR3 is TGTGCCAGCCGGGGGGCCGGGAGAGGAAATGAGCAGTTCTTC.

The gene calls are TRBV6-5 and TRBJ2-3, with a tentative D call TRBD1 (6 bases). CDR3 size: 15 residues. Trimming shortened V by 5 bases and J by 0 bases, and 12 bases separated the two germline ends. Germline V gives CDR1 MNHEY, CDR2 SVGAGI. The CDR3 region is CASSPDRRSTDTQYF. DNA of the CDR3: TGTGCCAGCAGTCCTGACAGGAGGAGCACAGATACGCAGTATTTT.

V and J are TRBV5-1 and TRBJ2-5, with D hard to call. The DNA end is a closer match to TRBJ2-7, so the J assignment may be wrong. The CDR3 has 14 residues. From germline, CDR1 is SGHRS and CDR2 YFSETQ. The DNA of the CDR3 is TGCGCCAGCAGCTTGAACAGTGGCTCCTACGAGCAGTACTTC. It translates to CASSLNSGSYEQYF.

The chain uses TRBV7-8 and TRBJ2-5; TRBD2 matches at 12 bases. Trimming cost V 1 base and J 5 bases; bases outside gene matches: 14. The V gene's germline CDR1 is SGHVS and CDR2 FQNEAQ. The CDR3 sequence is 19 residues long. The CDR3, as DNA: TGTGCCAGCAGCTTAGAAAAGTCGCTAGCGGGAGGGCCAGGCGAGACCCAGTACTTC. Translating it yields CASSLEKSLAGGPGETQYF.

The chain joins TRBV29-1 to TRBJ2-1; 7 nucleotides align to TRBD2. CDR1 and CDR2 from the germline V gene are SQVTM and ANQGSEA. This CDR3 spans 13 amino acids. The trim removed 7 bases at V and 7 bases at J, leaving 10 bases unmatched. The CDR3 nucleotides are TGCAGCGACATCCCGGGACTACTTAATGAGCAGTTCTTC. It yields the protein CSDIPGLLNEQFF.

The chain links TRBV11-2 to TRBJ2-2; D not resolved. Germline V gene sequence: CDR1 SGHAT, CDR2 FQNNGV. V was cut by 1 base and J by 5 bases, with 14 bases left in between. The CDR3 contains 16 residues. Here the CDR3 DNA reads TGTGCCAGCAGCTTAGGCTCGCGTAGTAGAACCGGGGAGCTGTTTTTT. The encoded protein is CASSLGSRSRTGELFF.

V gene TRBV28 combines with J gene TRBJ2-7; 9 bases line up with TRBD1. CDR1 MDHEN and CDR2 SYDVKM come from the germline V gene. J gave up 5 bases and V 4 bases, and 9 bases lay outside the gene matches. The CDR3 has 15 residues. For the CDR3, the DNA is TGTGCCAGCAGTTCCGCCGGGACAGGGTTCGACGAGCAGTACTTC. Translating gives CASSSAGTGFDEQYF.

The rearrangement joins TRBV27 to TRBJ2-7, with 9 bases fitting TRBD2. V shed 4 bases, J shed 3 bases, and the junction held 4 bases outside the gene matches. CDR1 is MNHEY and CDR2 is SMNVEV in the germline V gene (reference sequence). The CDR3 is made up of 14 amino acids. The CDR3 reads CASSSGLASYEQYF. The CDR3 DNA reads TGTGCCAGCAGTTCGGGACTAGCCAGCTACGAGCAGTACTTC.

This clone was detected once. J is TRBJ1-2 and V is TRBV5-1, with D unclear. The CDR3 is made up of 17 amino acids. Deletions cut 2 bases from V and 4 bases from J, with 21 bases between. Germline V CDR1 and CDR2: SGHRS, YFSETQ. The CDR3 DNA reads TGCGCCAGCAGCTTTGATGGGAGCCCGCGCACTTTCTATGGCTACACCTTC. As protein: CASSFDGSPRTFYGYTF.